The present entry profiles one TCR beta chain with its context. This sample was included in a study of CD8+CD57+ T cells in acquired aplastic anemia. Study information: On average, sorted CD4+ and CD8+ cells gave 3.2 ug of DNA. Reads per healthy sample averaged roughly 9.9 million (CD4+) and under 13 million (CD8+).

Trimming took 3 bases from V and 7 from J; bases not matched to a gene: 8. The CDR3 covers 13 residues. Germline values: CDR1 SQVTM, CDR2 ANQGSEA. Profiling of TCR beta VDJ combinations and CDR3 sequences used genomic DNA as template. TCRdb ran MiXCR on the reads and lists one entry per CDR3 protein. The profile shows under 250,000 distinct CDR3 sequences, roughly 35% of them singletons. Sequenced material: sorted CD4+, CD8+, or CD8+CD57+ T cells (not recorded which) from PBMCs. This sequence was found in a human donor in good health, serving as a control. The chain carries TRBV29-1 and TRBJ1-2, with 7 bases lining up with TRBD1. The CDR3: CSVDGRGNLGYTF. CDR3 sequence (DNA): TGCAGCGTTGACGGCAGGGGGAATCTTGGCTACACCTTC. The variable domain in full, with the rest retrieved from reference TRBV29-1 and TRBJ1-2, is SAVISQKPSRDICQRGTSLTIQCQVDSQVTMMFWYRQQPGQSLTLIATANQGSEATYESGFVIDKFPISRPNLTFSTLTVSNMSPEDSSIYLCSVDGRGNLGYTFGSGTRLTVV.